A single sample gave rise to the 9 T cell receptor beta chains below, sequenced in a study of blood T cell repertoires in COVID-19. Using immunoSEQ multiplex PCR, the repertoire was profiled, and TCRdb retains in-frame clones only, with some absent. Of roughly 91,000 clones detected, roughly 86% appear once; the ten largest clones hold 1.2%. What was sequenced was peripheral blood. All receptors derive from a woman older than 75 with acute or convalescent COVID-19.

The chain joins TRBV5-1 to TRBJ2-6; D possibly corresponds to TRBD1 (6 bases). Trimming pared 4 bases from V and 0 bases from J, leaving 11 bases between. The CDR3 totals 16 residues. The germline V gene has CDR1 SGHRS and CDR2 YFSETQ. This chain's CDR3 is CASSVQGYSGANVLTF. The CDR3 DNA follows: TGCGCCAGCAGCGTACAGGGCTACTCTGGGGCCAACGTCCTGACTTTC.

The chain employs TRBV6-5 and TRBJ2-2; no definite D call. Germline-derived CDR1 and CDR2 are MNHEY and SVGAGI. V shed 5 bases and J shed 3 bases, with 10 bases lying between them. The CDR3 covers 14 residues. The DNA for the CDR3 is TGTGCCAGCAGTATAGCCCTGTACACCGGGGAGCTGTTTTTT. This encodes CASSIALYTGELFF.

The rearrangement joins TRBV10-2 to TRBJ1-5; weak D call: TRBD1 (5 bases). V lost 3 bases and J lost 5, with 17 bases in between. The CDR3 is 16 residues long. The germline CDR1 and CDR2 sequences are WSHSY and SAAADI. Here the CDR3 reads CASSDQAGMMDQPQHF. The CDR3 DNA follows: TGCGCCAGCAGTGACCAGGCAGGGATGATGGATCAGCCCCAGCATTTT.

The CDR3 region has the DNA TGTGCCAGCAGCCAATCAGGGGACCGTTCCAACACTGAAGCTTTCTTT. This gives the protein CASSQSGDRSNTEAFF. This chain uses TRBV3-1 (or the pseudogene TRBV3-2) with TRBJ1-1; TRBD1 is a possible D gene (6 bases). Germline CDR1 is LGHDT and CDR2 is YNNKEL (reference sequence). V was shortened by 2 bases and J by 2 bases, with 15 bases between the two germline ends. The CDR3 length is 16 residues.

The rearrangement uses TRBV7-2 and TRBJ2-3; 10 nucleotides agree with TRBD1. CDR1 is SGHTA and CDR2 is FQGNSA in the germline V gene. Unmatched junction bases numbered 11, after V lost 5 bases and J lost 6 bases. The CDR3 extends over 16 amino acids. The CDR3 coding sequence is TGTGCCAGCAGCAGCCGGGACAGGGGAAGTCGGGATACGCAGTATTTT. Translation: CASSSRDRGSRDTQYF.

This chain connects TRBV21-1 to TRBJ2-7; TRBD2 is the table's D call, not checked against the DNA. TRBV21-1 is listed as a pseudogene. This CDR3 spans 14 amino acids. The CDR3 sequence: CASSKGRESDEQYF. The CDR3 region has the DNA TGTGCCAGCAGCAAAGGTCGGGAGTCGGATGAGCAGTACTTC.

V gene TRBV14 combines with J gene TRBJ2-3, with D possibly TRBD2 on 5 matching bases. The V gene's germline CDR1 is SGHDN and CDR2 FVKESK. The CDR3 extends over 15 amino acids. V shed 4 bases and J shed 0 bases, with 11 bases lying between them. The CDR3 protein is CASSRSSVSTDTQYF. The CDR3 nucleotides are TGTGCCAGCAGCCGAAGTAGCGTAAGCACAGATACGCAGTATTTT.

The chain couples TRBV7-3 to TRBJ1-1; D perhaps matches TRBD1 (5 bases). Germline V lookup: CDR1 SGHTA, CDR2 FQGTGA. V was shortened by 8 bases and J by 4 bases, with 11 bases between the two germline ends. This CDR3 region has 12 residues. CDR3 nucleotides: TGTGCCAGCTCGACCGGGGGCACTGAAGCTTTCTTT. Protein: CASSTGGTEAFF.

The chain combines TRBV11-2 with TRBJ2-5; 7 nucleotides match TRBD2. J lost 3 bases, V lost 4 bases, and 8 bases had no gene match. The germline gives CDR1 SGHAT, CDR2 FQNNGV. CDR3 size: 15 residues. The CDR3 protein is CASSYGRGREETQYF. The CDR3 DNA reads TGTGCCAGCAGCTATGGGAGGGGAAGAGAAGAGACCCAGTACTTC.